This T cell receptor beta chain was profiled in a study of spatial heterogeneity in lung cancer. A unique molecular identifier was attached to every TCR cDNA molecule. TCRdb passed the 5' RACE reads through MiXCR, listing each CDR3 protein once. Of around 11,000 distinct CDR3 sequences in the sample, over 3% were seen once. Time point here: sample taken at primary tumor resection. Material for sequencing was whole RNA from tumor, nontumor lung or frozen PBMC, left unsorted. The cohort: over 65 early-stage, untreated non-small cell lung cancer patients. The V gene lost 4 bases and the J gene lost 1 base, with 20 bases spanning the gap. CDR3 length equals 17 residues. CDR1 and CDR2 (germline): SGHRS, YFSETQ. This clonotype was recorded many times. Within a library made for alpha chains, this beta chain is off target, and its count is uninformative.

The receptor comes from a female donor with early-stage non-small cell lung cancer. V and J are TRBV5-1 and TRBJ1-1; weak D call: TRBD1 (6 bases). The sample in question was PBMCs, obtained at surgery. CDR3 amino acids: CASSPGGGQGRNTEAFF. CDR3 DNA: TGCGCCAGCAGCCCAGGAGGAGGGCAGGGGCGGAACACTGAAGCTTTCTTT.